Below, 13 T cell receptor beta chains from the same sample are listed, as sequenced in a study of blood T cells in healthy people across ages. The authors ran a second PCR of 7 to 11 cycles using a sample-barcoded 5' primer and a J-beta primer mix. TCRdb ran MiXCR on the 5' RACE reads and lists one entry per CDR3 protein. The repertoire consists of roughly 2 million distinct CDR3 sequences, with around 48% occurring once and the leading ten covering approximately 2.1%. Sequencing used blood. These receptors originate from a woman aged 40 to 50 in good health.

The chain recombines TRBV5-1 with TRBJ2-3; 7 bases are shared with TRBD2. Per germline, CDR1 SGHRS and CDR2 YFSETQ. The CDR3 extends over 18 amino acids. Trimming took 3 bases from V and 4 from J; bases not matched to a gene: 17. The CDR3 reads CASSWGWGAGEVADTQYF. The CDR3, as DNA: TGCGCCAGCAGCTGGGGGTGGGGCGCGGGGGAAGTGGCAGATACGCAGTATTTT. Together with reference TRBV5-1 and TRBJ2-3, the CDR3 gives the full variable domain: KAGVTQTPRYLIKTRGQQVTLSCSPISGHRSVSWYQQTPGQGLQFLFEYFSETQRNKGNFPGRFSGRQFSNSRSEMNVSTLELGDSALYLCASSWGWGAGEVADTQYFGPGTRLTVL.

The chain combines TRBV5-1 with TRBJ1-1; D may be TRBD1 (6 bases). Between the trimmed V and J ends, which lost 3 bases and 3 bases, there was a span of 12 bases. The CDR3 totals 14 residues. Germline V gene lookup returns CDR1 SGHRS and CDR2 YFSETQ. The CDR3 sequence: CASSSLYRDTEAFF. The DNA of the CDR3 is TGCGCCAGCAGCTCATTGTACAGGGACACTGAAGCTTTCTTT.

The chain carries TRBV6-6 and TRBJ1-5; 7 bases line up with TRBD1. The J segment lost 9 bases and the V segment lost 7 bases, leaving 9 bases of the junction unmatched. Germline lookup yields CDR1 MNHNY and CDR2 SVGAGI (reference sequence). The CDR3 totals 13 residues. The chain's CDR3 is CASKDRDVSPQHF. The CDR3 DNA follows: TGTGCCAGCAAAGACAGGGACGTCTCGCCCCAGCATTTT.

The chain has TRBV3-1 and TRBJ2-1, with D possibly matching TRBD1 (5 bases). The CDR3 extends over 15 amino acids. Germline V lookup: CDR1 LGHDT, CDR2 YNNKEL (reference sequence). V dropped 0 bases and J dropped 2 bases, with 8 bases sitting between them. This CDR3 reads CASSQDWGPYNEQFF. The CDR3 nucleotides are TGTGCCAGCAGCCAAGATTGGGGCCCCTACAATGAGCAGTTCTTC.

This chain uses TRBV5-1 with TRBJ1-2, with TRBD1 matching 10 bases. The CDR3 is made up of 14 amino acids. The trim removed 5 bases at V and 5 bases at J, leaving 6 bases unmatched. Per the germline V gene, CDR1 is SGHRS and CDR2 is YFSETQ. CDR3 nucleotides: TGCGCCAGCAGTTTCGGACAGGGGGTATATGGCTACACCTTC. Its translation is CASSFGQGVYGYTF.

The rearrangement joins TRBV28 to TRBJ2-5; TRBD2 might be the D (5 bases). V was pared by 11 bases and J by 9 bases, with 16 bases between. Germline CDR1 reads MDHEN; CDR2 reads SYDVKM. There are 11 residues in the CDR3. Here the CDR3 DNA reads TGTGCCGGCGGCAGAACGAGGGCCCAGTACTTC. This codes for CAGGRTRAQYF.

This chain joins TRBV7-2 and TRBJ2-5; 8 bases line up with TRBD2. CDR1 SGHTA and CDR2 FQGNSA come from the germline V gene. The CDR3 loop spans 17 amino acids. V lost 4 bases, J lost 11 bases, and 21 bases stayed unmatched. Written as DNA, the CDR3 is TGTGCCAGCAGCTCTGTCCCGGGACTAGGGGGGGCCAATGAGCAGTACTTC. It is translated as CASSSVPGLGGANEQYF.

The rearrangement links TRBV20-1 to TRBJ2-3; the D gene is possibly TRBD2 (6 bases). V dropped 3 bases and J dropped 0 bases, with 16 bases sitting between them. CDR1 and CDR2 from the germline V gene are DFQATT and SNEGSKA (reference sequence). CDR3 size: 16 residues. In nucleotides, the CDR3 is TGCAGTGCTAGGCAACCCGGGACTGGGAGCACAGATACGCAGTATTTT. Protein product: CSARQPGTGSTDTQYF.

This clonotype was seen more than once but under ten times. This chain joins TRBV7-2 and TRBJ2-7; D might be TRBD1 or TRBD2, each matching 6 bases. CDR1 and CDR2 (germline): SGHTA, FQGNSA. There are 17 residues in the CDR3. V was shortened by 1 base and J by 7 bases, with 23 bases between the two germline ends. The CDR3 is CASSLGPGPGAEHEQYF. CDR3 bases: TGTGCCAGCAGCTTAGGGCCGGGACCGGGGGCCGAGCATGAGCAGTACTTC.

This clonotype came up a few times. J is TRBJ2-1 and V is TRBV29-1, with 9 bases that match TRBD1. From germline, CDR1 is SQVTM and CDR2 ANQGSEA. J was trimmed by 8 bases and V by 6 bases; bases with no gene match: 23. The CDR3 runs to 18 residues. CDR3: CSVESTVGGTGSFDEQFF. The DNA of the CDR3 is TGCAGCGTGGAATCGACCGTAGGGGGGACAGGGAGTTTCGATGAGCAGTTCTTC.

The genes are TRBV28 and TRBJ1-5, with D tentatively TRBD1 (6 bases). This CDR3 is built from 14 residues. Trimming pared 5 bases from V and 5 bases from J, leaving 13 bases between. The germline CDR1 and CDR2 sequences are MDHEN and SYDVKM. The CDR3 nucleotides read TGTGCCAGCAGTGCCCGACAGGAGTATCAGCCCCAGCATTTT. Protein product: CASSARQEYQPQHF.

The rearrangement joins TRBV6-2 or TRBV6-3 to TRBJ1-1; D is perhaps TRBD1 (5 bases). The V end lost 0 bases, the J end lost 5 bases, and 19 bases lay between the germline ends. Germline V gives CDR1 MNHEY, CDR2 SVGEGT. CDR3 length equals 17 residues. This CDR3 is CASSYSTRDFEGTEAFF. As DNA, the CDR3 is TGTGCCAGCAGTTACTCTACCAGGGATTTCGAGGGGACTGAAGCTTTCTTT.

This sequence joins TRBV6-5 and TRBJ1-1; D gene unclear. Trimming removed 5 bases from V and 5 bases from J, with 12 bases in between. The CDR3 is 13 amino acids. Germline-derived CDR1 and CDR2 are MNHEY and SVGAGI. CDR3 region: CASSEVGMTEAFF. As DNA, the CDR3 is TGTGCCAGCAGTGAAGTAGGGATGACTGAAGCTTTCTTT.